This TCR beta chain came from a study of OX40 agonist ivuxolimab in advanced cancers. At the level of the study: Treatment of patients was with ivuxolimab, an agonistic anti-OX40 (CD134) antibody. Every patient in dose escalation had hepatocellular carcinoma, melanoma, renal cell or head and neck cancer. Partial responses were achieved by three patients: one hepatocellular carcinoma, two cutaneous melanoma.

This CDR3 spans 15 amino acids. Trimming took 1 base from V and 2 from J, leaving 11 bases between them. The germline V gene has CDR1 LNHNV and CDR2 YYDKDF (reference sequence). The protocol was immunoSEQ multiplex PCR, while the TCRdb copy is restricted to in-frame clones and leaves out a portion. The sample comprises tens of thousands of clones, just under 90% of which are singletons, and about 5% rests with the top ten. The chain has TRBV15 and TRBJ1-2; D possibly corresponds to TRBD1 (6 bases). Sequencing was performed on CD4+ or CD8+ T cells sorted from blood, taken in a trial of the OX40 agonist ivuxolimab. This receptor was identified in an adult with an advanced solid tumor such as melanoma, head and neck, liver or kidney cancer. The CDR3 loop reads CATSRVDRPNYGYTF. Here the CDR3 DNA reads TGTGCCACCAGCAGAGTTGACAGGCCAAACTATGGCTACACCTTC. The entire variable domain, with the rest obtained from reference TRBV15 and TRBJ1-2, is as follows: DAMVIQNPRYQVTQFGKPVTLSCSQTLNHNVMYWYQQKSSQAPKLLFHYYDKDFNNEADTPDNFQSRRPNTSFCFLDIRSPGLGDTAMYLCATSRVDRPNYGYTFGSGTRLTVV.